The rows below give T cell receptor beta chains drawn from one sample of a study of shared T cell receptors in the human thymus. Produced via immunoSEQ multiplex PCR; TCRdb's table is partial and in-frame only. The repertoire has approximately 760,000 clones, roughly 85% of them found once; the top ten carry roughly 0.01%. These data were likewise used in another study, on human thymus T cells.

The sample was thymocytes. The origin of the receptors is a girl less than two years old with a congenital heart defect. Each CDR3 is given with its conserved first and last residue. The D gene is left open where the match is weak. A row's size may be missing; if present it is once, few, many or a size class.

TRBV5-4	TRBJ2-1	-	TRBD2	TGTGCCAGCAGCTTGTTGGGACGCGGGGGGGCCTCCTACAATGAGCAGTTCTTC	CASSLLGRGGASYNEQFF
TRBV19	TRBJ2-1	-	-	TGTGCCAGTGGTTTCAGGGGGGATCCCTATGAGCAGTTCTTC	CASGFRGDPYEQFF
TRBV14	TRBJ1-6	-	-	TGTGCCAGCAGCCAAGGAGAAAAGAGGGTCCCCTATAATTCACCCCTCCACTTT	CASSQGEKRVPYNSPLHF
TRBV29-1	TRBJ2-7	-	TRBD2	TGCAGCGTTGAGGCAAAGCGGGGGCTCTCCTACGAGCAGTACTTC	CSVEAKRGLSYEQYF
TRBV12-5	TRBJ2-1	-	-	TGTGCTAGTGGTTCCCAGGAGGACTACAATGAGCAGTTCTTC	CASGSQEDYNEQFF
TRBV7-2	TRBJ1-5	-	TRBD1	TGTGCCAGCAGCGCCAAAGGGAGACAGGGTTTGGTAGATCAGCCCCAGCATTTT	CASSAKGRQGLVDQPQHF
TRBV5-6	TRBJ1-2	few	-	TGTGCCAGCAGCCTTTCCGACAGGCTTAACTATGGCTACACCTTC	CASSLSDRLNYGYTF
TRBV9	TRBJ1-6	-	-	TGTGCCAGCAGCGTAGCCCCCTACAAACAGGGTATGGAATCACCCCTCCACTTT	CASSVAPYKQGMESPLHF
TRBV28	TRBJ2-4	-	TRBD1	TGTGCCAGCAGGGGACAGGGGGCCGCCAAAAACATTCAGTACTTC	CASRGQGAAKNIQYF
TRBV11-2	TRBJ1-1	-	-	TGTGCCAGCAGCTCCCCCGAGGACACGAACACTGAAGCTTTCTTT	CASSSPEDTNTEAFF
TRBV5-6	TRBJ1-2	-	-	TGTGCCAGCAGCGCATCGGGGTTCGGCTACACCTTC	CASSASGFGYTF
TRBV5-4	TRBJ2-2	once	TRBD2	TGTGCCAGCAGCGGGGGACTAGTTCCCGGGGAGCTGTTTTTT	CASSGGLVPGELFF
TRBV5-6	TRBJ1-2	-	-	TGTGCCAGCAGCTCGGGGAGAGGCTACACCTTC	CASSSGRGYTF
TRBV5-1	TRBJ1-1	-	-	TGCGCCAGCAGCTTGGCGAAAATGCAGGGATGGCCAACCTACACTGAAGCTTTCTTT	CASSLAKMQGWPTYTEAFF
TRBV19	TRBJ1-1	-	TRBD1	TGTGCCAGTAGTATAGAAGACAGGGGATTGATGAACACTGAAGCTTTCTTT	CASSIEDRGLMNTEAFF
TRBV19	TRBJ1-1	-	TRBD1	TGTGCCAGCCAGGGGGCTCGCGGAACTGAAGCTTTCTTT	CASQGARGTEAFF
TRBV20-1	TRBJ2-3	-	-	TGCAGTGGCCGGAGGGAGACGCAGTATTTT	CSGRRETQYF
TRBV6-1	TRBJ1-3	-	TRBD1	TGTGCCAGCATACGAGGGGGGGACAGGGAAAGTACCATATATTTT	CASIRGGDRESTIYF
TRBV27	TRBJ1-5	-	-	TGTGCCAGCAGTTCATATATAGGCGGGGCGGCAGGCAATCAGCCCCAGCATTTT	CASSSYIGGAAGNQPQHF
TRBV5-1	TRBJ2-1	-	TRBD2	TGCGCCAGCAGCGATCTAGCGGGACCCTACAATGAGCAGTTCTTC	CASSDLAGPYNEQFF
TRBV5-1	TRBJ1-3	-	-	TGCGCCAGCAGCTTGGATATCCGAAACACCATATATTTT	CASSLDIRNTIYF
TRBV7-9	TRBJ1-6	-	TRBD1	TGTGCCAGCAGCTTGTGGGACAGCGCCTGTAATTCACCCCTCCACTTT	CASSLWDSACNSPLHF
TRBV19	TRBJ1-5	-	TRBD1	TGTGCCAGCCACAGGGGCAGGAGTAGCAATCAGCCCCAGCATTTT	CASHRGRSSNQPQHF
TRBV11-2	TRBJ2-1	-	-	TGTGCCAGCAGCTTAGAGAGATTCCGTTCCTACAATGAGCAGTTCTTC	CASSLERFRSYNEQFF